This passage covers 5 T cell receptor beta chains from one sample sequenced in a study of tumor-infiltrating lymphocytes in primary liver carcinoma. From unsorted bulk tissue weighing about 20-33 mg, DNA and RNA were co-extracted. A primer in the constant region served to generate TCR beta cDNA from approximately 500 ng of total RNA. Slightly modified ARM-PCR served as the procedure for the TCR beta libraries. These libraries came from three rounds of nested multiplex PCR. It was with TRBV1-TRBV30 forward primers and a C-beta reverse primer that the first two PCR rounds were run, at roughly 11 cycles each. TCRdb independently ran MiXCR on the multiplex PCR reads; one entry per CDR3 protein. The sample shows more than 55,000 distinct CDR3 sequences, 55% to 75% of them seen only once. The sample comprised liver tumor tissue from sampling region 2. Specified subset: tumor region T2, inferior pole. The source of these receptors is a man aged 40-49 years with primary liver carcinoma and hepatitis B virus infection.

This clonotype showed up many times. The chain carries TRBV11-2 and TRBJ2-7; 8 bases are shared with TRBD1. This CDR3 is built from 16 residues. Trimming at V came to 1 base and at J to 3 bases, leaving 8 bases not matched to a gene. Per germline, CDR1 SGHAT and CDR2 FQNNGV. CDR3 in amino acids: CASSLAGGPFDYEQYF. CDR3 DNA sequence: TGTGCCAGCAGCTTAGCAGGGGGCCCCTTTGACTACGAGCAGTACTTC.

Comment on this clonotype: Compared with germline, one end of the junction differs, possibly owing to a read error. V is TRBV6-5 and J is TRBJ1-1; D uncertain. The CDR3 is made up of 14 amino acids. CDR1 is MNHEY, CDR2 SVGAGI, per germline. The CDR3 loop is CASSTPRLNTEAIF. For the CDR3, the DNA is TGTGCCAGCAGTACTCCAAGGCTTAACACTGAAGCTATCTTT.

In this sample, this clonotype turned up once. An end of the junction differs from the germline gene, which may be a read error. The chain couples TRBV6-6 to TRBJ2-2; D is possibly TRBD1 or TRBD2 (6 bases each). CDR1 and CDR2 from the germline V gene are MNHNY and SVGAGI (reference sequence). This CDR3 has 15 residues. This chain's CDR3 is CACSDWGADTRELFF. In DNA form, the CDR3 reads TGTGCCTGCAGTGACTGGGGGGCGGACACCAGGGAGCTGTTTTTT.

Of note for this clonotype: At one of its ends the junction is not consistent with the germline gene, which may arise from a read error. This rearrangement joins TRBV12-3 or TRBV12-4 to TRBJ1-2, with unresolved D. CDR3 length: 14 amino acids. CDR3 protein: CASSLGRGPYGYIF. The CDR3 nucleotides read TGTGCCAGCAGTCTCGGGAGAGGGCCCTATGGCTACATCTTC.

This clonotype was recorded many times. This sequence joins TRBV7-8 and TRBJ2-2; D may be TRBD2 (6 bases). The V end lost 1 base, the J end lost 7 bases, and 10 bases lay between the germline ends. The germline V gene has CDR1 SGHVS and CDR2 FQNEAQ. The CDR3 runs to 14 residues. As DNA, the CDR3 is TGTGCCAGCAGCTTAGTTTCGCGGGACGGGGAGCTGTTTTTT. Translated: CASSLVSRDGELFF.